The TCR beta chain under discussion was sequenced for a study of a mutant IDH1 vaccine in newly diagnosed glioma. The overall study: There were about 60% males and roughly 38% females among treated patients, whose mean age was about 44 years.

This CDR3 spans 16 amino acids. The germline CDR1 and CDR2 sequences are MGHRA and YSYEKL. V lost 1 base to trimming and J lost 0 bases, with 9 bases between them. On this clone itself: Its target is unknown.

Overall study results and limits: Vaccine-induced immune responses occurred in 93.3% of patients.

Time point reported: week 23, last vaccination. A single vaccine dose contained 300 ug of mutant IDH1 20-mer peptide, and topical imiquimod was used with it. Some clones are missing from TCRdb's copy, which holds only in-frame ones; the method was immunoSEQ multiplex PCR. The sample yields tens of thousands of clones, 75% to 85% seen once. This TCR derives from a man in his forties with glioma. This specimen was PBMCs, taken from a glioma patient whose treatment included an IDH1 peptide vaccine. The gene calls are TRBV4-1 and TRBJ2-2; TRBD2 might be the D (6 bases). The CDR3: CASSQAASANTGELFF. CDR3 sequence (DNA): TGCGCCAGCAGCCAAGCTGCTAGCGCGAACACCGGGGAGCTGTTTTTT.